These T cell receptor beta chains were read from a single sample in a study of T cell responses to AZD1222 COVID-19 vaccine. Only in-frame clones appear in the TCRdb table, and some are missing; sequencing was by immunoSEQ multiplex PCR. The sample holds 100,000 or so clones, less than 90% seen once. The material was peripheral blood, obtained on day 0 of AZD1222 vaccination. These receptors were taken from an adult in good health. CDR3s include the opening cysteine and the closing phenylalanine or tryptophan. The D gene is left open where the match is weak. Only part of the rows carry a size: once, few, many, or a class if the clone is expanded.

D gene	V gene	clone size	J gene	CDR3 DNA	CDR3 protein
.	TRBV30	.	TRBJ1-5	TGTGCCTGGAGTCAACTCGGACATTATAGCAATCAGCCCCAGCATTTT	CAWSQLGHYSNQPQHF
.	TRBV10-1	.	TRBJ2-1	TGCGCCAGCAGTGAGTCAGGCGCCAGCCTCTTGTTCTTC	CASSESGASLLFF
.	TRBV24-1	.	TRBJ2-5	TGTGCCACCAGTGGGCGGACAGCTCAAGAGACCCAGTACTTC	CATSGRTAQETQYF
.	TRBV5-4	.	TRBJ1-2	TGTGCCAGCAGCTCCGCTGGGGCAGGGACCGGCTACACCTTC	CASSSAGAGTGYTF
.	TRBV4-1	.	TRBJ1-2	TGCGCCAGCAGCCAAGACCACCAAAGCCCTGGGGGCTACACCTTC	CASSQDHQSPGGYTF
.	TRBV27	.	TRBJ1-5	TGTGCCAGCAGTTTATACCCCGGGTGGGGGCAGCCCCAGCATTTT	CASSLYPGWGQPQHF
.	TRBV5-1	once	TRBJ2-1	TGCGCCAGCAGCATGGGGCGGGCGAGGCCTGAGCAGTTCTTC	CASSMGRARPEQFF
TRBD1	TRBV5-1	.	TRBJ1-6	TGCGCCAGCAGCTTGACTACAGGGGGCGCGTCCCTAAATTCACCCCTCCACTTT	CASSLTTGGASLNSPLHF
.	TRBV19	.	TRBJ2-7	TGTGCCAGTAGCATCCAGCCATTGACAGGCGGGGAGGCCTACGAGCAGTACTTC	CASSIQPLTGGEAYEQYF
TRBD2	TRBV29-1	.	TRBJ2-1	TGCAGCGTGCCCCCCCCGGGACTAGCGGGTCGCGGCCGTGAGCAGTTCTTC	CSVPPPGLAGRGREQFF
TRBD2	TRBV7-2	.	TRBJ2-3	TGTGCCAGCAGCGCTAGCGGGAGGGCCTGGGATACGCAGTATTTT	CASSASGRAWDTQYF
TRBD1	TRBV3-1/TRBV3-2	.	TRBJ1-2	TGTGCCAGCAGCCAAGAACAGGGGGAGTGGAGCTATGGCTACACCTTC	CASSQEQGEWSYGYTF
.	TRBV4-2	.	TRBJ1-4	TGTGCCAGCAGCCAAGATGATCCGGGGGGTAATGAAAAACTGTTTTTT	CASSQDDPGGNEKLFF
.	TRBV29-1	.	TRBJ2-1	TGCAGCGACTTTTCTTGGTACAATGAGCAGTTCTTC	CSDFSWYNEQFF
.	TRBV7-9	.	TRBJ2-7	TGTGCCAGCAGACCACATGGGGCAGACCGCCCATACTGGGGAATGATTCAGTACTTC	CASRPHGADRPYWGMIQYF
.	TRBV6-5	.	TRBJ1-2	TGTGCCAGCAGTCAGGAGAAGCCAATAGACCGCTACACCTTC	CASSQEKPIDRYTF
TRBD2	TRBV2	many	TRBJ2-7	TGTGCCAGCAGCCGACTAGCGGGAGTAGACGGCGAGCAGTACTTC	CASSRLAGVDGEQYF
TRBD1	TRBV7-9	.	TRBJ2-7	TGTGCCAGCAGCGTAGGACAGGGGGAATACGACGAGCAGTACTTC	CASSVGQGEYDEQYF
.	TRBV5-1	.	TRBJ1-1	TGCGCCAGCAGCCTGCTAAGTGGGACTGAAGCTTTCTTT	CASSLLSGTEAFF
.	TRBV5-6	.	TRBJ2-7	TGTGCCAGCAGCCACCCGACCTACGAGCAGTACTTC	CASSHPTYEQYF
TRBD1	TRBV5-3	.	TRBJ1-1	TGTGCCAGAAGCCCAGGGGGAAGTTCTTGGCAATACACTGAAGCTTTCTTT	CARSPGGSSWQYTEAFF
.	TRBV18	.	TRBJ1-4	TGTGCCAGCTCACCACAAAGTACAACTAATGAAAAACTGTTTTTT	CASSPQSTTNEKLFF
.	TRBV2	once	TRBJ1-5	TGTGCCAGCAGTGATGCCAGGGGTGACAATCAGCCCCAGCATTTT	CASSDARGDNQPQHF
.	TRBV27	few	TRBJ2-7	TGTGCCAGCAGTTTCGTCAGCTCCTACGAGCAGTACTTC	CASSFVSSYEQYF
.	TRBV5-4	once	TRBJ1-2	TGTGCCAGCAGCTCCCTCGACTATGGCTACACCTTC	CASSSLDYGYTF
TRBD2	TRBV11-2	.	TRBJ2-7	TGTGCCAGCAGCTCCTCGGGACTAGCGGGAAGTTACGAGCAGTACTTC	CASSSSGLAGSYEQYF
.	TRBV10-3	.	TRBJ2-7	TGTGCCATCGGACCCCAGTACGAGCAGTACTTC	CAIGPQYEQYF
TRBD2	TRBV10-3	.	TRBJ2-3	TGTGCCATCCAGCTAGCGGGAACCACAGATACGCAGTATTTT	CAIQLAGTTDTQYF
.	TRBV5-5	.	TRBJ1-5	TGTGCCAGCAGCTTGGGGGCAGGGTCTCAGCCCCAGCATTTT	CASSLGAGSQPQHF
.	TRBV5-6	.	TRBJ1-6	TGTGCCAGCAGCTTCCGGGGAGGCGACTCACCCCTCCACTTT	CASSFRGGDSPLHF
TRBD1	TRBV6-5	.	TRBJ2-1	TGTGCCAGCCTGACAGGGATTATATCCTACAATGAGCAGTTCTTC	CASLTGIISYNEQFF
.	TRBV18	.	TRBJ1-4	TGTGCCAGCTCACCGTCTAATGAAAAACTGTTTTTT	CASSPSNEKLFF
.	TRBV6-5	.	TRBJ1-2	TGTGCCAGCACCACACGGAGGGGTGGAAGCTATGGCTACACCTTC	CASTTRRGGSYGYTF
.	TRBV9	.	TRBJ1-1	TGTGCCAGCAGCGTCGCAGGAGACACTGAAGCTTTCTTT	CASSVAGDTEAFF
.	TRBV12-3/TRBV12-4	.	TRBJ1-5	TGTGCCAGCAGTTTAGGGGGTGATCAGCCCCAGCATTTT	CASSLGGDQPQHF
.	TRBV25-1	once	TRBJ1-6	TGTGCCAGCAGTGCCCTGGGGGAGAATTCACCCCTCCACTTT	CASSALGENSPLHF
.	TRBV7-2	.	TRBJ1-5	TGTGCCAGCAGCCCAGGGTTTAGCAATCAGCCCCAGCATTTT	CASSPGFSNQPQHF
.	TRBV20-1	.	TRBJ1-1	TGCAGTGCCAGGAGAGCCCTTGAAGCTTTCTTT	CSARRALEAFF
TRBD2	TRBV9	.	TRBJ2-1	TGTGCCAGCAGCCCATCGATGGGGGGGAATGAGCAGTTCTTC	CASSPSMGGNEQFF
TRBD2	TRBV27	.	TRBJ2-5	TGTGCCAGCAGTGAGCGGGAGGGTCTGGCAGAGACCCAGTACTTC	CASSEREGLAETQYF
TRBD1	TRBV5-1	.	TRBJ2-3	TGCGCCAGCAGCCATCCGCCGGGACAGGGCACAGATACGCAGTATTTT	CASSHPPGQGTDTQYF
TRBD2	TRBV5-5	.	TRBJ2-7	TGTGCCAGCAGCCGGACTAGCGGGCAAGGCGAGCAGTACTTC	CASSRTSGQGEQYF
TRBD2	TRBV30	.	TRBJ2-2	TGTGCCTGGAGTGTACGTTGGCTCACTAGCGGGAGGCGCACCGGGGAGCTGTTTTTT	CAWSVRWLTSGRRTGELFF
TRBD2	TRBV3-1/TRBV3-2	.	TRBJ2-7	TGTGCCAGCAGCCAAGATAGTAGCGGGAGTGTCTACGAGCAGTACTTC	CASSQDSSGSVYEQYF
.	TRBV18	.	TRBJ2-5	TGTGCCAGCTCACCGCGCGGGGGCCTATTCTACCAAGAGACCCAGTACTTC	CASSPRGGLFYQETQYF
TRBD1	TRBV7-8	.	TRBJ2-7	TGTGCCAGCAGGAGGGACAGGGGGCCCCACGAGCAGTACTTC	CASRRDRGPHEQYF
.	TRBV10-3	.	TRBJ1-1	TGTGCCATCAGTGAGTCCTTGACGGAGAACACTGAAGCTTTCTTT	CAISESLTENTEAFF
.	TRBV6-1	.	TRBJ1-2	TGTGCCAGCTATAGAGAGGGGATATCCCGTGGCTACACCTTC	CASYREGISRGYTF
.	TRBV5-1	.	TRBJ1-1	TGCGCCAGCAGCCCGACAGGACCCCAAACCACTGAAGCTTTCTTT	CASSPTGPQTTEAFF
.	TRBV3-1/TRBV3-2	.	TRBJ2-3	TGTGCCAGCAGCCAAGAGGGTTGGAAACGCACAGATACGCAGTATTTT	CASSQEGWKRTDTQYF
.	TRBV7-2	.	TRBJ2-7	TGTGCCAGCAGCCCACCCGAGGCTTCCTACGAGCAGTACTTC	CASSPPEASYEQYF
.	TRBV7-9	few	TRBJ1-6	TGTGCCAGCAGCTTAGGGGGCGGCACCTATAATTCACCCCTCCACTTT	CASSLGGGTYNSPLHF
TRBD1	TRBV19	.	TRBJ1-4	TGTGCCAGTAGGACCGGACAGGGGGAAGGTGGGCATGAAAAACTGTTTTTT	CASRTGQGEGGHEKLFF